Reported below is one T cell receptor beta chain. The antigen is unknown. Using a J-beta primer mix together with a sample-barcoded 5' primer, a second PCR was run for roughly 6 to 12 cycles. Each CDR3 protein is one row after TCRdb ran MiXCR on the 5' RACE reads. The data show just over 1 million distinct CDR3 sequences, with roughly 45% seen just once and approximately 19% held by the top ten. V shed 4 bases, J shed 3 bases, and the junction held 18 bases outside the gene matches. CDR1 is SGDLS and CDR2 is YYNGEE in the germline V gene. CDR3 length: 18 residues. The sample is drawn from a study of blood T cells in healthy people across ages. Findings and limits, study-wide: Underestimates were what the diversity estimates from one million T cells were considered to be.

Sequencing was done on a sample of blood. This TCR came from a woman aged 55-69 years in good health. J is TRBJ2-5 and V is TRBV9; TRBD2 matches 7 bases. CDR3 DNA sequence: TGTGCCAGCAGCATCATGTCCCTCCCTCGCGGGAGAGAAGAGACCCAGTACTTC. Translation gives CASSIMSLPRGREETQYF.